The entry that follows covers one T cell receptor beta chain sequence. The data derive from a study of shared clonotypes between healthy human individuals. TCRdb's copy holds only in-frame clones and misses some; the assay was immunoSEQ multiplex PCR. The sample contains 550,000 to 700,000 clones, roughly 72% of which appear only once. The source of this sequence is a woman in her 30s in good health. The sample consisted of memory CD4+ T cells sorted from blood. Described subset: CD45RA-negative fraction.

This chain's CDR3 is CASSLDGAGAQHF. CDR3 DNA sequence: TGTGCCAGCAGCTTAGATGGTGCTGGGGCCCAGCATTTT. V gene TRBV11-2 combines with J gene TRBJ1-5; D is unclear. Between the trimmed V and J ends, which lost 0 bases and 11 bases, there was a span of 11 bases. Germline CDR1 and CDR2: SGHAT and FQNNGV. CDR3 size: 13 residues.